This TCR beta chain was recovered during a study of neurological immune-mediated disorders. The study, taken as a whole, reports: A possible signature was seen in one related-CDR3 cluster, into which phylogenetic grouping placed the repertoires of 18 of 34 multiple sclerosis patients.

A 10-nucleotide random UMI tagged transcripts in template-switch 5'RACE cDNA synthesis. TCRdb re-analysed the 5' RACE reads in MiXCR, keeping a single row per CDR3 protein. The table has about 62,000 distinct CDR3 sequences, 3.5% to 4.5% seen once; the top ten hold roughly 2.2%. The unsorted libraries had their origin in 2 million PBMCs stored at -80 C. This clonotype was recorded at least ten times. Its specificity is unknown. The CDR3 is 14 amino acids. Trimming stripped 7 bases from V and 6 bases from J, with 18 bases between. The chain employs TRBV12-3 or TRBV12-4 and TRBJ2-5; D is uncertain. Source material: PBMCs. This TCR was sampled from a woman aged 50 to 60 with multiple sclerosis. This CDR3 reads CASKLSEGAKTQYF. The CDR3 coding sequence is TGTGCCAGCAAGCTATCGGAAGGAGCAAAGACCCAGTACTTC.